This is a list of T cell receptor beta chains from one sample in a study of neurological immune-mediated disorders. TCRdb recomputed calls from the 5' RACE reads with MiXCR, one row per CDR3 protein. The sample carries just under 45,000 distinct CDR3 sequences, roughly 21% recorded once. Sequenced input: PBMCs. The source is a man in his fifties or sixties with HTLV-1-associated myelopathy (HAM/TSP). Each CDR3 is given with its conserved first and last residue. D genes are given only for firm matches. Not all rows give a size; the values are once, few, many and, for expanded clones, a class.

v_gene	j_gene	d_gene	abundance	CDR3aa	CDR3nt
TRBV18	TRBJ1-2	.	.	CASSPGGDGYTF	TGTGCCAGCTCACCTGGGGGTGACGGCTACACCTTC
TRBV20-1	TRBJ2-7	.	many	CSATLPSGRVSYEQYF	TGCAGTGCTACCCTGCCGAGTGGGCGGGTATCCTACGAGCAGTACTTC
TRBV12-3/TRBV12-4	TRBJ2-3	.	.	CASSLARPNTDTQYF	TGTGCCAGCAGTTTGGCACGACCCAACACAGATACGCAGTATTTT
TRBV5-1	TRBJ2-1	.	many	CASRPHSGQNEQFF	TGCGCCAGCAGGCCCCACTCTGGCCAAAATGAGCAGTTCTTC
TRBV28	TRBJ2-3	.	.	CASSFGVADTQYF	TGTGCCAGCAGTTTCGGGGTAGCGGATACGCAGTATTTT
TRBV5-1	TRBJ2-1	.	.	CASSLREHNEQFF	TGCGCCAGCAGCCTTAGGGAACACAATGAGCAGTTCTTC
TRBV6-6	TRBJ1-4	.	many	CASSSTPGNEKLFF	TGTGCCAGCAGTTCTACACCGGGTAATGAAAAACTGTTTTTT
TRBV6-5	TRBJ2-5	TRBD2	.	CASSRLARETQYF	TGTGCCAGCAGCCGACTAGCGCGGGAGACCCAGTACTTC
TRBV29-1	TRBJ1-1	.	many	CSVSRLNTEAFF	TGCAGCGTTTCCAGACTGAACACTGAAGCTTTCTTT
TRBV20-1	TRBJ2-1	.	many	CSALSAEGNNEQFF	TGCAGTGCTCTTAGCGCAGAGGGGAACAATGAGCAGTTCTTC
TRBV5-1	TRBJ2-7	TRBD1	many	CASSLGTGAHEQYF	TGCGCCAGCAGCTTGGGGACAGGGGCCCACGAGCAGTACTTC
TRBV5-1	TRBJ1-5	.	.	CASSLDDHRRPQHF	TGCGCCAGCAGCTTGGATGACCACCGACGTCCCCAGCATTTT
TRBV5-1	TRBJ2-7	TRBD1	many	CASSLGQGAISYEQYF	TGCGCCAGCAGCCTCGGCCAGGGGGCGATTTCCTACGAGCAGTACTTC
TRBV19	TRBJ2-3	.	many	CASSSQGADTQYF	TGTGCCAGTAGTAGTCAGGGCGCAGATACGCAGTATTTT
TRBV3-1	TRBJ1-1	.	many	CASSQGGRNAFF	TGTGCCAGCAGCCAAGGGGGCAGGAACGCTTTCTTT
TRBV7-9	TRBJ2-1	.	many	CASSLLSSYNEQFF	TGTGCCAGCAGCTTACTGAGCTCCTACAATGAGCAGTTCTTC
TRBV27	TRBJ2-1	TRBD2	many	CASSLWASGRQTEQFF	TGTGCCAGCAGTTTATGGGCTAGCGGGAGACAGACCGAGCAGTTCTTC
TRBV12-3/TRBV12-4	TRBJ2-3	.	many	CASNLLTDTQYF	TGTGCCAGCAACCTACTCACAGATACGCAGTATTTT
TRBV5-1	TRBJ2-5	.	many	CASSTIEGTLQETQYF	TGCGCCAGCAGCACCATCGAGGGTACCTTACAAGAGACCCAGTACTTC
TRBV5-1	TRBJ1-1	.	few	CASSKQAPRNTEAFF	TGCGCCAGCAGCAAACAGGCTCCACGTAACACTGAAGCTTTCTTT
TRBV19	TRBJ1-5	.	many	CASSSWSWDNQPQHF	TGTGCCAGTAGTAGTTGGAGCTGGGACAATCAGCCCCAGCATTTT
TRBV21-1	TRBJ2-1	.	many	CASSKRDRAMNEQFF	TGTGCCAGCAGCAAAAGAGACAGGGCGATGAATGAGCAGTTCTTC
TRBV20-1	TRBJ2-7	.	medium-sized	CSASSTGIGPYEQYF	TGCAGTGCTAGCAGCACAGGGATAGGTCCCTACGAGCAGTACTTC
TRBV24-1	TRBJ2-3	.	.	CATSPPRGAFDTQYF	TGTGCCACCAGTCCCCCAAGAGGGGCATTTGATACGCAGTATTTT
TRBV20-1	TRBJ2-7	.	many	CSAREGPYEQYF	TGCAGTGCTAGGGAGGGGCCCTACGAGCAGTACTTC
TRBV4-2	TRBJ2-1	TRBD2	many	CASSQGLAGDYNEQFF	TGTGCCAGCAGCCAAGGACTAGCGGGGGACTACAATGAGCAGTTCTTC
TRBV10-3	TRBJ1-5	.	many	CAISPSPTDQPQHF	TGTGCCATCAGTCCATCGCCGACAGATCAGCCCCAGCATTTT